Listed below are T cell receptor beta chains from one sample, sequenced in a study of T cells in Graves' hyperthyroidism and ophthalmopathy. MiXCR was run by TCRdb on the multiplex PCR reads, yielding one entry per CDR3 protein. Of under 450,000 distinct CDR3 sequences detected, 17% appear once; the ten largest clones hold around a third. The sample comprised blood. The receptor set was obtained from a woman aged 25 to 45 with Graves' hyperthyroidism that later progressed to Graves' ophthalmopathy. The CDR3 runs from the conserved cysteine through the conserved F or W. Each record gives: J gene, clone size, V gene, D gene, CDR3 protein, CDR3 DNA. A D gene is named only where the DNA matches it firmly. The listing skips clone size in some rows; elsewhere it reads once, few, many or a size class.

TRBJ2-1 | many | TRBV20-1 | TRBD2 | CSASMASGINEQFF | TGCAGTGCTAGTATGGCTAGCGGGATCAATGAGCAGTTCTTC
TRBJ1-5 | few | TRBV6-1 | . | CASSESRQGRASNQPQHF | TGTGCCAGCAGTGAATCTCGGCAGGGCCGTGCCAGCAATCAGCCCCAGCATTTT
TRBJ2-2 | many | TRBV11-2 | TRBD1 | CASSLQGVEANTGELFF | TGTGCCAGCAGCTTACAGGGGGTCGAGGCGAACACCGGGGAGCTGTTTTTT
TRBJ2-3 | few | TRBV30 | TRBD2 | CAWAGAGGPPDTQYF | TGTGCCTGGGCAGGAGCGGGAGGGCCCCCAGATACGCAGTATTTT
TRBJ2-7 | many | TRBV20-1 | . | CSANHGGSSYEQYF | TGCAGTGCTAACCATGGGGGATCCTCCTACGAGCAGTACTTC
TRBJ2-3 | many | TRBV5-4 | . | CASSAREMSTDTQYF | TGTGCCAGCAGCGCCAGAGAGATGAGCACAGATACGCAGTATTTT
TRBJ2-7 | . | TRBV2 | . | CASSDGEADF | TGTGCCAGCAGTGACGGGGAGGCAGACTTC
TRBJ2-1 | few | TRBV28 | TRBD2 | CASSLGVGPLAGSSYNEQFF | TGTGCCAGCAGCTTAGGTGTAGGGCCCCTAGCGGGTAGCTCCTACAATGAGCAGTTCTTC
TRBJ1-2 | many | TRBV27 | . | CASSPNSFVGYTF | TGTGCCAGCAGCCCGAACTCTTTTGTTGGCTACACCTTC
TRBJ1-2 | many | TRBV6-1 | . | CASSLGVRGYTF | TGTGCCAGCAGCCTGGGGGTGCGGGGCTACACCTTC
TRBJ2-5 | . | TRBV19 | . | CASSRRPLETQYF | TGTGCCAGTTCCCGCCGGCCCCTAGAGACCCAGTACTTC
TRBJ1-2 | few | TRBV12-3/TRBV12-4 | . | CASRGINYGYTF | TGTGCCAGCAGGGGGATTAACTATGGCTACACCTTC
TRBJ1-1 | many | TRBV27 | . | CASSLAANTEAFF | TGTGCCAGCAGTTTGGCTGCGAACACTGAAGCTTTCTTT
TRBJ1-4 | many | TRBV6-1 | . | CASRKQGGNEKLFF | TGTGCCAGCAGGAAACAGGGTGGTAATGAAAAACTGTTTTTT
TRBJ2-7 | many | TRBV5-1 | . | CASSFSGEEQYF | TGCGCCAGCAGCTTCTCGGGTGAAGAGCAGTACTTC
TRBJ1-2 | . | TRBV12-3/TRBV12-4 | TRBD1 | CASSDGGQGVDGYTF | TGTGCCAGCAGTGACGGTGGACAGGGCGTAGACGGCTACACCTTC
TRBJ1-1 | many | TRBV10-3 | TRBD1 | CAIRGTGTAEAFF | TGTGCCATCAGAGGGACAGGGACTGCTGAAGCTTTCTTT
TRBJ1-4 | many | TRBV5-1 | . | CASSLNLREKLFF | TGCGCCAGCAGCTTGAACCTCCGGGAAAAACTGTTTTTT
TRBJ2-1 | many | TRBV2 | . | CASSESHNEQFF | TGTGCCAGCAGTGAATCTCACAATGAGCAGTTCTTC
TRBJ1-2 | many | TRBV7-2 | . | CASSFFGGDNYGYTF | TGTGCCAGCAGCTTCTTTGGGGGGGATAACTATGGCTACACCTTC
TRBJ2-3 | few | TRBV28 | . | CASSLRGSTDTQYF | TGTGCCAGCAGTTTACGGGGTTCGACAGATACGCAGTATTTT
TRBJ1-2 | many | TRBV12-3/TRBV12-4 | . | CASSLRPQGRNYGYTF | TGTGCCAGCAGTTTAAGGCCCCAGGGGAGAAACTATGGCTACACCTTC
TRBJ2-2 | few | TRBV5-1 | TRBD2 | CASSLDGGFTGELFF | TGCGCCAGCAGCTTGGACGGGGGGTTCACCGGGGAGCTGTTTTTT
TRBJ2-3 | many | TRBV2 | TRBD2 | CASSELAGASTDTQYF | TGTGCCAGCAGTGAACTAGCGGGGGCCAGCACAGATACGCAGTATTTT
TRBJ2-5 | many | TRBV6-5 | . | CASSYSGQKETQYF | TGTGCCAGCAGTTACTCGGGACAAAAAGAGACCCAGTACTTC
TRBJ2-3 | . | TRBV19 | TRBD2 | CASSTLAGAGTDTQYF | TGTGCCAGTAGTACACTAGCGGGGGCAGGCACAGATACGCAGTATTTT
TRBJ2-7 | many | TRBV11-2 | . | CASSDPSYEQYF | TGTGCCAGCAGCGACCCCTCCTACGAGCAGTACTTC
TRBJ2-2 | few | TRBV7-9 | . | CASSFGGATGELFF | TGTGCCAGCAGCTTTGGAGGAGCGACCGGGGAGCTGTTTTTT
TRBJ1-4 | few | TRBV18 | TRBD1 | CASSPSNRGPDPEKLFF | TGTGCCAGCTCACCATCGAACAGGGGGCCCGACCCGGAAAAACTGTTTTTT
TRBJ2-2 | . | TRBV11-2 | . | CASSHGNTGELFF | TGTGCCAGCAGCCACGGCAACACCGGGGAGCTGTTTTTT
TRBJ2-1 | . | TRBV6-1 | . | CASRSGTEQFF | TGTGCCAGCAGATCCGGGACCGAGCAGTTCTTC
TRBJ2-2 | few | TRBV20-1 | . | CSARRQPTGELFF | TGCAGTGCTAGAAGGCAGCCCACCGGGGAGCTGTTTTTT